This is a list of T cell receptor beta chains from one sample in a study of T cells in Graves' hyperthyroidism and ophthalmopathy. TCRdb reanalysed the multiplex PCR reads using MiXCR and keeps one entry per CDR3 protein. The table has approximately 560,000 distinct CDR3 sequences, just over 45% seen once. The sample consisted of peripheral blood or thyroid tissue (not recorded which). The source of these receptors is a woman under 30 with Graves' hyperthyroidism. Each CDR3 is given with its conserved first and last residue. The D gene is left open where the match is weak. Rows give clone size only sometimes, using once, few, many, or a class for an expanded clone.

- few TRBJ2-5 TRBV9 CASSVGDPHQETQYF TGTGCCAGCAGCGTAGGTGATCCCCACCAAGAGACCCAGTACTTC
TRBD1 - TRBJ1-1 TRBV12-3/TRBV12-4 CASSSQQGAYEAFF TGTGCCAGCAGTTCCCAACAGGGGGCCTATGAAGCTTTCTTT
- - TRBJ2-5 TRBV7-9 CASTPDDIQETQYF TGTGCCAGCACCCCGGACGATATCCAAGAGACCCAGTACTTC
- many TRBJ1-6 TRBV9 CASSAQGGGPNSPLHF TGTGCCAGCAGCGCCCAGGGAGGCGGACCTAATTCACCCCTCCACTTT
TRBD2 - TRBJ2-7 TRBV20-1 CSASFLAGGSSYEQYF TGCAGTGCTAGCTTTCTAGCGGGAGGGAGCTCCTACGAGCAGTACTTC
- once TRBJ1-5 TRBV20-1 CSATRLGKWSNQPQHF TGCAGTGCTACCCGTTTAGGGAAGTGGAGCAATCAGCCCCAGCATTTT
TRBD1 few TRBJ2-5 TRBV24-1 CATSDLTGEKETQYF TGTGCCACCAGTGACCTTACAGGGGAGAAAGAGACCCAGTACTTC
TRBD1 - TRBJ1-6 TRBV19 CASSRQGAANSPLHF TGTGCCAGTAGTCGACAGGGGGCAGCTAATTCACCCCTCCACTTT
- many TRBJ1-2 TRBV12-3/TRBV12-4 CASSVVGSYTF TGTGCCAGCAGTGTGGTCGGGAGCTACACCTTC
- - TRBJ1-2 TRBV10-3 CAISEDNRWANYGYTF TGTGCCATCAGTGAGGACAACAGGTGGGCAAACTATGGCTACACCTTC
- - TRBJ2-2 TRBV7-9 CASSISRLHTGELFF TGTGCCAGTAGTATTTCGCGACTCCACACCGGGGAGCTGTTTTTT
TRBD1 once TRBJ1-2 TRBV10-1 CASSEGRGTAQYGYTF TGCGCCAGCAGTGAGGGCAGGGGGACAGCGCAATATGGCTACACCTTC
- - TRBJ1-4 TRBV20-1 CSARIPQNEKLFF TGCAGTGCTAGGATTCCACAGAATGAAAAACTGTTTTTT
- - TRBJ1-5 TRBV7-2 CASSPQVSVPNQPQHF TGTGCCAGCAGCCCCCAGGTTTCAGTCCCCAATCAGCCCCAGCATTTT
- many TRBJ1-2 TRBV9 CASSVATGVYGYTF TGTGCCAGCAGCGTAGCTACGGGGGTCTATGGCTACACCTTC
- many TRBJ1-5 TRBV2 CASKQERSQPQHF TGTGCCAGCAAACAGGAAAGGAGTCAGCCCCAGCATTTT
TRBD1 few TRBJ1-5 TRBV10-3 CASSYSTGEQPQHF TGTGCCAGCAGTTACTCGACAGGGGAGCAGCCCCAGCATTTT
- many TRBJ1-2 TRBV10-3 CAISEEIGSYGYTF TGTGCCATCAGTGAGGAGATCGGGAGCTATGGCTACACCTTC
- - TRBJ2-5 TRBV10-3 CAIRMAGRSVVETQYF TGTGCCATCAGAATGGCGGGGAGGTCGGTCGTGGAGACCCAGTACTTC
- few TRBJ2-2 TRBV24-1 CATSEPTGELFF TGTGCCACCAGTGAGCCAACAGGGGAGCTGTTTTTT
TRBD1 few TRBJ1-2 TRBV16 CASSQLGGGGGNYGYTF TGTGCCAGCAGCCAATTGGGCGGAGGGGGCGGAAACTATGGCTACACCTTC
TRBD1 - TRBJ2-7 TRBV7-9 CASSHLRDRVHEQYF TGCGCCAGCAGCCATCTCCGTGACAGGGTCCACGAGCAGTACTTC
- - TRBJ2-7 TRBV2 CASSPGTSPIYEQYF TGTGCCAGCAGCCCAGGGACCTCCCCAATCTACGAGCAGTACTTC
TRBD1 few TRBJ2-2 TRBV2 CASRRDRYTGELFF TGTGCCAGCAGGAGGGACAGATACACCGGGGAGCTGTTTTTT
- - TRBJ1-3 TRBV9 CASSVTGGNGNTIYF TGTGCCAGCAGCGTTACAGGTGGGAATGGAAACACCATATATTTT
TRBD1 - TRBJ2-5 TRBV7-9 CASSIRTGSVQETQYF TGTGCCAGCAGCATTCGGACAGGTAGTGTTCAAGAGACCCAGTACTTC
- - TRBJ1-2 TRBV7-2 CASSSFGRDLYGNTF TGTGCCAGCAGCTCTTTTGGCAGAGACCTATATGGCAACACCTTC
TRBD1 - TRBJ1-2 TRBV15 CATSTPGQGDYTF TGTGCCACCAGCACACCGGGACAGGGGGACTACACCTTC
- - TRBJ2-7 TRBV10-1 CASSDGGLGFDEQYF TGCGCCAGCAGTGATGGGGGATTGGGCTTCGACGAGCAGTACTTC
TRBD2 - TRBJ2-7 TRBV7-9 CASSPLSGGAVSSEQYF TGTGCCAGCAGCCCCCTTAGCGGGGGGGCCGTTAGTTCCGAGCAGTACTTC
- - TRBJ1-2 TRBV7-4 CATLPGTVYGYTF TGTGCCACCCTTCCAGGGACCGTCTATGGCTACACCTTC
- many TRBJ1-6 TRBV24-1 CATSDSSMGSPLHF TGTGCCACCAGTGATTCGAGCATGGGGTCACCCCTCCACTTT
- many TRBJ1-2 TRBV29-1 CSVQHSDFYGYTF TGCAGCGTCCAACACAGTGATTTCTATGGCTACACCTTC
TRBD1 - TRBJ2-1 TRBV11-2 CASSLTGENEQFF TGTGCCAGCAGCCTTACAGGGGAGAATGAGCAGTTCTTC
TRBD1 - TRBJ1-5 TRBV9 CASSGDRRNQPQHF TGTGCCAGCAGCGGGGACAGACGCAATCAGCCCCAGCATTTT
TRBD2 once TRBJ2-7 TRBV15 CATSRDLAGAYEQYF TGTGCCACCAGCAGAGATCTGGCGGGAGCCTACGAGCAGTACTTC
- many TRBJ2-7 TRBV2 CASTGVSSYEQYF TGTGCCAGCACCGGGGTCTCCTCCTACGAGCAGTACTTC
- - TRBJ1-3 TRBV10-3 CAISDPDRPSGNTIYF TGTGCCATCAGTGATCCCGACAGGCCCTCTGGAAACACCATATATTTT
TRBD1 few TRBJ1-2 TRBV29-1 CSDGTGDYGYTF TGCAGCGACGGGACAGGGGACTATGGCTACACCTTC
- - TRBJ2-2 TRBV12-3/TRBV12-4 CASSSHGELFF TGTGCCAGCAGTTCTCACGGGGAGCTGTTTTTT
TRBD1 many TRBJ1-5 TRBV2 CASRTQGAQPQHF TGTGCCAGCAGGACACAGGGGGCTCAGCCCCAGCATTTT
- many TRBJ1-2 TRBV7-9 CASSPIQGLYGYTF TGTGCCAGCAGCCCGATACAGGGCTTGTATGGCTACACCTTC
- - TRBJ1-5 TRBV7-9 CASSQRTDSNQPQHF TGTGCCAGCAGCCAACGGACGGATAGCAATCAGCCCCAGCATTTT
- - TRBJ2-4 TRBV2 CASSSQTGNIQYF TGTGCCAGCAGTTCTCAGACGGGGAACATTCAGTACTTC
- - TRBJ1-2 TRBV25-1 CACSARRAVEYGYTF -
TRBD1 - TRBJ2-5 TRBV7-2 CASSLGGQGRETQYF TGTGCCAGCAGCTTAGGAGGACAGGGCCGAGAGACCCAGTACTTC
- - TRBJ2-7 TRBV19 CASRNTGQNYEQYF TGTGCCAGTAGAAATACTGGACAGAACTACGAGCAGTACTTC
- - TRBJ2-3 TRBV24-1 CATSDRTWTVTTDTQYF TGTGCCACCAGTGACCGGACCTGGACAGTGACCACAGATACGCAGTATTTT
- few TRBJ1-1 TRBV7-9 CASNPFPRVEITEAFF TGTGCCAGCAACCCCTTTCCTAGAGTGGAAATCACTGAAGCTTTCTTT
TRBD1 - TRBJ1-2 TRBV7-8 CASSPKVGQVNYGYTF TGTGCCAGCAGCCCTAAGGTGGGACAGGTTAACTATGGCTACACCTTC
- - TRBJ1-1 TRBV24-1 CATSDELGAEAFF TGTGCCACCAGTGATGAACTAGGAGCTGAAGCTTTCTTT
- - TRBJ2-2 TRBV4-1 CASSQEYSANTGELFF TGCGCCAGCAGCCAAGAGTACAGCGCGAACACCGGGGAGCTGTTTTTT
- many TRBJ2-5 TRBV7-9 CASSLYQAETQYF TGTGCCAGCAGCTTGTACCAGGCAGAGACCCAGTACTTC
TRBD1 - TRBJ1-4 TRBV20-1 CSAPGQALNEKLFF TGCAGTGCGCCGGGACAGGCCCTTAATGAAAAACTGTTTTTT
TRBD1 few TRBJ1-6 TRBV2 CASSPRQGPNSPLHF TGTGCCAGCAGTCCCCGACAGGGGCCCAATTCACCCCTCCACTTT
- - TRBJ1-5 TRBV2 CASPRTASNQPQHF TGTGCTAGCCCCCGGACAGCCAGCAATCAGCCCCAGCATTTT
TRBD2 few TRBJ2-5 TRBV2 CASSQGLAGDGETQYF TGTGCCAGCAGCCAGGGCCTAGCGGGAGATGGGGAGACCCAGTACTTC
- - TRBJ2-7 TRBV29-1 CSVALTVTSYEQYF TGCAGCGTGGCTTTGACGGTGACCTCCTACGAGCAGTACTTC
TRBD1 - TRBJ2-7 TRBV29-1 CSVEGSGQESYEQYF TGCAGCGTTGAAGGGTCGGGACAGGAGTCCTACGAGCAGTACTTC
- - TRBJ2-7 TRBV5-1 CASSQEQGRGYEQYF TGCGCCAGCAGCCAGGAACAGGGGAGGGGTTACGAGCAGTACTTC